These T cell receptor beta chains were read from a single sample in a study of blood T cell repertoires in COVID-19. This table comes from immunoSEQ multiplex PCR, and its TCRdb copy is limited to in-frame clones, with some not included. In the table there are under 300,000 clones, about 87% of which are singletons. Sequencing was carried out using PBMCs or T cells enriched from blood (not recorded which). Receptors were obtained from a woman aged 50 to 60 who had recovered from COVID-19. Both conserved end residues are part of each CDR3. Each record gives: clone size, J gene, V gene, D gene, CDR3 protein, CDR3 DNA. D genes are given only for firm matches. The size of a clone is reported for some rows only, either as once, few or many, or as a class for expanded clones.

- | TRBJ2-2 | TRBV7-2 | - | CASSTRRVRDTGELFF | TGTGCCAGCAGCACACGGAGGGTTCGGGACACCGGGGAGCTGTTTTTT
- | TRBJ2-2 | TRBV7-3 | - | CASSLIPGANTGELFF | TGTGCCAGCAGCTTAATCCCAGGGGCTAACACCGGGGAGCTGTTTTTT
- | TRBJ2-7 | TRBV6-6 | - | CASRDRTYEQYF | TGTGCCAGCAGAGACAGAACCTACGAGCAGTACTTC
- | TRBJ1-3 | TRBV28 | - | CASSPREDTIYF | TGTGCCAGCAGCCCACGGGAGGACACCATATATTTT
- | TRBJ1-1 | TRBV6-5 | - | CASSYEAGGPEAFF | TGTGCCAGCAGTTACGAGGCAGGAGGGCCTGAAGCTTTCTTT
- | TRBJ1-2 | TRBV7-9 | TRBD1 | CASSRTGGRGGLNYGYTF | TGTGCCAGCAGCCGGACAGGGGGACGAGGTGGCCTTAACTATGGCTACACCTTC
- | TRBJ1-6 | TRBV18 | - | CASSQDPTVNNSPLHF | TGTGCCAGCTCACAAGACCCGACAGTAAATAATTCACCCCTCCACTTT
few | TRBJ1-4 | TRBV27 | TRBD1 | CASRQTGASGGKLFF | TGTGCCAGCAGGCAAACAGGGGCCTCAGGCGGAAAACTGTTTTTT
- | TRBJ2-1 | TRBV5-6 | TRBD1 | CASSSGTVSYNEQFF | TGTGCCAGCAGTTCCGGGACAGTCTCCTACAATGAGCAGTTCTTC
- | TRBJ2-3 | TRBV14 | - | CASSQDWRQSTDTQYF | TGTGCCAGCAGCCAAGATTGGCGGCAAAGCACAGATACGCAGTATTTT
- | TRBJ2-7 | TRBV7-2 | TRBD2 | CASSLSGTSHYEQYF | TGTGCCAGCAGCTTATCAGGGACTAGTCATTACGAGCAGTACTTC
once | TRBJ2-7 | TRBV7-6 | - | CASSFYLGGGSGEQYF | TGTGCCAGCAGCTTTTACTTGGGGGGGGGCTCGGGTGAGCAGTACTTC
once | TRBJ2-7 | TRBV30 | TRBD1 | CAWRTGISYEQYF | TGTGCCTGGAGGACAGGGATCTCCTACGAGCAGTACTTC
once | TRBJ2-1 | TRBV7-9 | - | CASSSAGLYNEQFF | TGTGCCAGCAGCTCGGCGGGACTCTACAATGAGCAGTTCTTC
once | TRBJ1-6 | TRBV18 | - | CASSRSGLNSPLHF | TGTGCCAGCTCACGGTCAGGGCTAAATTCACCCCTCCACTTT
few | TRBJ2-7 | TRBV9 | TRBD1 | CASSEKWDRGYEQYF | TGTGCCAGCAGCGAAAAGTGGGACAGGGGCTACGAGCAGTACTTC
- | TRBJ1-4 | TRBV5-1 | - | CASSPSGANEKLFF | TGCGCCAGCAGCCCCTCGGGAGCTAATGAAAAACTGTTTTTT
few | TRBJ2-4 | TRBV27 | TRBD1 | CASRGQSYIQYF | TGTGCCAGCAGGGGACAGTCGTACATTCAGTACTTC
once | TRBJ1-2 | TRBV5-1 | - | CASTPPGGNYGYTF | TGCGCCAGCACCCCCCCGGGGGGGAACTATGGCTACACCTTC
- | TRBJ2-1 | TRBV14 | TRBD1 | CASSPGQGLGNEQFF | TGTGCCAGCAGCCCGGGACAGGGGCTGGGCAATGAGCAGTTCTTC